This T cell receptor beta chain is drawn from a study of blood T cells in healthy people across ages. The CDR3 is made up of 16 amino acids. Between the trimmed V and J ends, which lost 5 bases and 0 bases, there was a span of 13 bases. Together with a sample-barcoded 5' primer, a J-beta primer mix was included in a second PCR lasting about 7 to 11 cycles. Researchers report that each sample yielded at least 2.5 million CDR3-containing paired-end reads. TCRdb re-analysed the 5' RACE reads in MiXCR, keeping a single row per CDR3 protein. The sample includes under 1,000,000 distinct CDR3 sequences, roughly 40% of them seen just once.

This chain connects TRBV12-3 or TRBV12-4 to TRBJ2-2, with D possibly being TRBD2 (5 bases). The sequence was obtained from a man younger than 35 in good health. Sequenced sample: blood. CDR3 residues: CASSREGSPNTGELFF. The DNA for the CDR3 is TGTGCCAGCAGTCGAGAGGGTTCCCCGAACACCGGGGAGCTGTTTTTT.